The rows below give T cell receptor beta chains drawn from one sample of a study of blood T cell repertoires in COVID-19. The assay was immunoSEQ multiplex PCR, and TCRdb's table has in-frame clones only and misses some. The table shows a few hundred thousand clones, with roughly 87% occurring only once. The sample consisted of PBMCs or T cells enriched from blood (not recorded which). Receptors were obtained from a man younger than 30 with acute COVID-19. The CDR3 runs from the conserved cysteine through the conserved F or W. Fields, in order: D gene, J gene, clone size, V gene, CDR3 protein, CDR3 DNA. A D gene is named only where the DNA matches it firmly. Clone size appears in some rows only: once, few, many, or a class for an expanded clone.

- TRBJ1-1 - TRBV28 CASSTRAVTEAFF TGTGCCAGCAGTACCCGCGCTGTCACTGAAGCTTTCTTT
TRBD2 TRBJ2-1 - TRBV4-3 CASSQDRTSGRYNEQFF TGCGCCAGCAGCCAAGATAGGACTAGCGGGAGGTATAATGAGCAGTTCTTC
- TRBJ1-1 - TRBV18 CASSPRQNTEAFF TGTGCCAGCTCACCGAGGCAAAACACTGAAGCTTTCTTT
- TRBJ1-3 - TRBV7-2 CASSLGPGNTGNTIYF TGTGCCAGCAGCTTAGGCCCGGGGAATACTGGAAACACCATATATTTT
TRBD1 TRBJ1-2 - TRBV3-1/TRBV3-2 CASSSWTGGGNYGYTF TGTGCCAGCAGTTCTTGGACAGGGGGGGGAAACTATGGCTACACCTTC
TRBD2 TRBJ2-3 - TRBV7-9 CASSPAGGSTDTQYF TGTGCCAGCAGCCCAGCGGGAGGGTCCACAGATACGCAGTATTTT
- TRBJ1-1 - TRBV9 CASSVAPENTEAFF TGTGCCAGCAGCGTAGCGCCAGAGAACACTGAAGCTTTCTTT
- TRBJ2-1 - TRBV6-5 CASSYSRGPYNEQFF TGTGCCAGCAGTTACTCGAGAGGCCCCTACAATGAGCAGTTCTTC
TRBD1 TRBJ1-2 - TRBV4-1 CASSPILGQGLLDTF TGCGCCAGCAGCCCTATCTTGGGACAGGGCCTCCTCGACACCTTC
- TRBJ1-1 - TRBV28 CASTQGFGTEAFF TGTGCCAGCACTCAGGGTTTTGGGACTGAAGCTTTCTTT
TRBD2 TRBJ2-2 - TRBV3-1/TRBV3-2 CASSPAGEAGELFF TGTGCCAGCAGCCCAGCGGGAGAGGCCGGGGAGCTGTTTTTT
- TRBJ2-5 - TRBV7-7 CASSSTQGRWETQYF TGTGCTAGCAGCTCGACTCAGGGGCGATGGGAGACCCAGTACTTC
- TRBJ2-2 once TRBV4-1 CASSPGFTGELFF TGCGCCAGCAGCCCAGGGTTCACCGGGGAGCTGTTTTTT
- TRBJ1-6 - TRBV28 CASSFYLMGADNSPLHF TGTGCCAGCAGTTTCTATCTTATGGGGGCGGACAATTCACCCCTCCACTTT
- TRBJ2-7 - TRBV12-3/TRBV12-4 CASSTTWYEQYF TGTGCCAGCAGCACGACATGGTACGAGCAGTACTTC
TRBD1 TRBJ2-7 - TRBV25-1 CASSDRGQGYEQYF TGTGCCAGCAGTGACAGGGGACAGGGGTACGAGCAGTACTTC
- TRBJ2-6 - TRBV10-3 CAIRVMGVGTSSGANVLTF TGTGCCATCAGAGTTATGGGAGTTGGCACAAGCTCTGGGGCCAACGTCCTGACTTTC
TRBD2 TRBJ2-2 - TRBV9 CASSVDGGRANTGELFF TGTGCCAGCAGCGTAGATGGCGGGAGGGCGAACACCGGGGAGCTGTTTTTT
- TRBJ1-2 - TRBV28 CASIERGNYYGYTF TGTGCCAGCATAGAGAGAGGGAACTACTATGGCTACACCTTC
- TRBJ2-7 - TRBV21-1 CASSSTITSGRSHEQYF TGTGCCAGCAGCTCAACGATTACTAGCGGGAGATCCCACGAGCAGTACTTC
TRBD1 TRBJ1-6 - TRBV30 CASSGQQNSPLHF TGTGCCTCATCGGGACAGCAAAATTCACCCCTCCACTTT
- TRBJ1-1 - TRBV27 CASSPLKAGRNEAFF TGTGCCAGCAGTCCACTGAAGGCGGGGCGAAACGAAGCTTTCTTT
- TRBJ1-4 - TRBV12-3/TRBV12-4 CASSLSARGKLFF TGTGCCAGCAGTTTGAGCGCAAGGGGAAAACTGTTTTTT
TRBD1 TRBJ1-4 - TRBV4-1 CASSQVGRGRRLGKLFF TGCGCCAGCAGCCAAGTCGGCAGGGGGCGCCGGTTAGGAAAACTGTTTTTT